What follows are 28 T cell receptor beta chains derived from one specimen sequenced in a study of prognosis after radiotherapy for stage I lung cancer (dated by TCRdb to the early 2020s). Sequencing used an Illumina HiSeq 3000. The TCR beta CDR3 region was amplified from genomic DNA by two rounds of multiplex PCR. The first PCR round used primers specific to each TRBV and TRBJ gene, and the primer sequences were filed in Chinese patent CN105087789A. TCRdb's own reprocessing of the public reads used fastp at Q25 and MiXCR and kept productive beta chains. A single entry per CDR3 protein holds the most common genes and DNA from its merged rows. This sample is represented by over 20,000 distinct CDR3 sequences; roughly 35% of them were singletons. Together, the top ten hold 55% to 65% of the sample. The input for sequencing was PBMCs, taken before or after stereotactic body radiation therapy (not recorded which). These TCRs come from a donor at least 50 years old with non-small cell lung cancer.

The sample holds many counts of this clonotype. The V call is TRBV7-9, the J call TRBJ1-4; no clear D gene. Trimming pared 2 bases from V and 4 bases from J, leaving 11 bases between. This CDR3 has 15 residues. Germline V gives CDR1 SEHNR, CDR2 FQNEAQ (reference sequence). In DNA, the CDR3 is TGTGCCAGCAGCTTAATCGGGAGGGATAATGAAAAACTGTTTTTT. This encodes CASSLIGRDNEKLFF.

V usage is TRBV7-2 and J usage is TRBJ2-7, with 7 bases matching TRBD1. With 4 bases clipped from V and 2 bases from J, the junction kept 8 bases outside the gene matches. Germline values: CDR1 SGHTA, CDR2 FQGNSA. The CDR3 is 15 amino acids. In nucleotides, the CDR3 is TGTGCCAGCAGCTCCGGGACAGCGGCCCCCTACGAGCAGTACTTC. It yields the protein CASSSGTAAPYEQYF. Looking up the rest from reference TRBV7-2 and TRBJ2-7 gives the full variable domain: GAGVSQSPSNKVTEKGKDVELRCDPISGHTALYWYRQSLGQGLEFLIYFQGNSAPDKSGLPSDRFSAERTGGSVSTLTIQRTQQEDSAVYLCASSSGTAAPYEQYFGPGTRLTVT.

This clonotype was observed at least ten times. The J gene is TRBJ2-7, the V gene TRBV7-2, with no clear D. The CDR3 is made up of 15 amino acids. The germline V gene has CDR1 SGHTA and CDR2 FQGNSA. V was cut by 1 base and J by 0 bases, with 10 bases left in between. Here the CDR3 reads CASSLEDHSSYEQYF. The CDR3 DNA sequence: TGTGCCAGCAGCTTAGAGGACCACAGCTCCTACGAGCAGTACTTC.

This clonotype was detected ten times or more. The CDR3 bases are TGTGCCAGCAGTTCAGCCATCTTTAGCGGGGGGGACACAGATACGCAGTATTTT. Residues: CASSSAIFSGGDTDTQYF. This rearrangement joins TRBV6-2 or TRBV6-3 to TRBJ2-3; 11 nucleotides match TRBD2. CDR1 and CDR2 (germline): MNHEY, SVGEGT. With V trimmed by 4 bases and J by 2 bases, 11 bases remained unmatched. CDR3 length: 18 amino acids.

This clonotype was picked up many times. This chain links TRBV20-1 with TRBJ2-1; 7 nucleotides line up with TRBD2. The CDR3 loop spans 13 amino acids. Per the germline V gene, CDR1 is DFQATT and CDR2 is SNEGSKA (reference sequence). The V gene end was trimmed by 5 bases and the J gene end by 8 bases; junction bases not matched to a gene: 9. CDR3 amino acids: CSAEGTTLYEQFF. In DNA, the CDR3 is TGCAGTGCTGAAGGGACTACGCTCTATGAGCAGTTCTTC.

This clonotype appeared many times. The chain recombines TRBV12-5 with TRBJ2-5; D assignment may be TRBD1 or TRBD2 (5 bases each). V dropped 6 bases and J dropped 5 bases, with 10 bases sitting between them. Germline lookup yields CDR1 LGHNT and CDR2 FRNRAP. The CDR3 has 12 amino acids. The CDR3 region has the DNA TGTGCTAGTGGAGGGACCTGGGAGACCCAGTACTTC. Translating it yields CASGGTWETQYF.

This chain links TRBV6-1 with TRBJ1-1; weak D call: TRBD1 (6 bases). CDR1 and CDR2 (germline): MNHNS, SASEGT. V was trimmed by 1 base and J by 6 bases, leaving 15 bases between them. This CDR3 comprises 15 residues. CDR3 sequence: CASSEGGGRGPEAFF. CDR3 bases: TGTGCCAGCAGTGAAGGTGGGGGGCGCGGACCTGAAGCTTTCTTT.

Concerning this clonotype itself: Possible read error: a much larger clone is one base away. The chain is built from TRBV11-3 and TRBJ2-1; 8 nucleotides agree with TRBD2. Germline CDR1 reads SGHNT; CDR2 reads YENEEA. The V gene end was trimmed by 2 bases and the J gene end by 8 bases; junction bases not matched to a gene: 8. This CDR3 comprises 15 residues. CDR3 coding DNA: TGTGCCAGCAGCTTAATCGGGACTAGAGGTTATGAGCAGTTCTTC. This codes for CASSLIGTRGYEQFF.

This clonotype was counted only a few times. V and J are TRBV4-1 and TRBJ2-5; 10 bases are shared with TRBD2. The CDR3 runs 14 residues. Losses at the gene ends were 2 bases for V and 5 bases for J; bases not matched to a gene: 2. The germline V gene encodes CDR1 MGHRA and CDR2 YSYEKL. The CDR3 DNA reads TGCGCCAGCAGCCAACTAGCGGGAGTTGAGACCCAGTACTTC. Translated: CASSQLAGVETQYF.

The sample holds many counts of this clonotype. A clone one base away is much larger, so this may be a read error. The V gene is TRBV5-1, the J gene TRBJ1-2; 8 nucleotides align to TRBD1. Germline loops: CDR1 SGHRS, CDR2 YFSETQ. Unmatched junction bases numbered 7, after V lost 0 bases and J lost 6 bases. This CDR3 has 15 residues. The CDR3 DNA reads as TGCGCCAGCAGCTTGGCCGCGGTACAGGGGGATGGCTACACCTTC. Protein sequence: CASSLAAVQGDGYTF.

This clonotype has at least ten counts. V usage is TRBV12-5 and J usage is TRBJ2-1; D ambiguous. Germline V CDR1 and CDR2: LGHNT, FRNRAP. There are 14 residues in the CDR3. V was shortened by 6 bases and J by 0 bases, with 9 bases between the two germline ends. The chain's CDR3 is CASGQYSSYNEQFF. The CDR3 region has the DNA TGTGCTAGTGGACAATACAGCTCCTACAATGAGCAGTTCTTC. The whole variable domain, remainder taken from reference TRBV12-5 and TRBJ2-1, is DARVTQTPRHKVTEMGQEVTMRCQPILGHNTVFWYRQTMMQGLELLAYFRNRAPLDDSGMPKDRFSAEMPDATLATLKIQPSEPRDSAVYFCASGQYSSYNEQFFGPGTRLTVL.

Many counts were recorded for this clonotype. V and J are TRBV3-1 and TRBJ1-2; D may be TRBD1 (5 bases). The CDR3 totals 13 residues. CDR1 is LGHDT, CDR2 YNNKEL, per germline (reference sequence). Trimming removed 4 bases from V and 5 bases from J, with 11 bases in between. The CDR3 sequence: CASSPLDRYGYTF. CDR3 coding DNA: TGTGCCAGCAGCCCACTAGACAGATATGGCTACACCTTC.

As regards this clonotype: With a much larger clone just one base away, this may be a read error. The chain links TRBV4-1 to TRBJ2-3; TRBD2 is a possible D gene (6 bases). Trimming removed 1 base at V and 1 base at J, with 21 bases between. The CDR3 is 19 residues long. Germline assignment: CDR1 MGHRA and CDR2 YSYEKL. The CDR3 nucleotides read TGCGCCAGCAGCCAAGTGGTTTGGGACTTCCCTGCTGGCACAGATACGCAGTATTTT. This gives the protein CASSQVVWDFPAGTDTQYF.

In its sample, this clonotype was seen many times. The CDR3 nucleotides read TGTGCCAGCAGCCTAAGGGGGGATGACGAGCAGTACTTC. This sequence encodes CASSLRGDDEQYF. The chain uses TRBV7-9 and TRBJ2-7; the D call may be TRBD1 or TRBD2 (6 bases each). This CDR3 spans 13 amino acids. V was shortened by 5 bases and J by 5 bases, with 13 bases between the two germline ends. Germline CDR1 and CDR2: SEHNR and FQNEAQ (reference sequence).

In its sample, this clonotype was seen many times. CDR3 DNA: TGTGCCACCAGCAGAGAGGGTGTAGCGGGGGGTTACAATGAGCAGTTCTTC. Amino acids: CATSREGVAGGYNEQFF. This rearrangement joins TRBV15 to TRBJ2-1, with TRBD2 identical over 10 bases. V was pared by 0 bases and J by 4 bases, with 6 bases of the junction left unmatched. Germline-derived CDR1 and CDR2 are LNHNV and YYDKDF (reference sequence). This CDR3 spans 17 amino acids. Filled out from reference TRBV15 and TRBJ2-1, the complete variable domain reads DAMVIQNPRYQVTQFGKPVTLSCSQTLNHNVMYWYQQKSSQAPKLLFHYYDKDFNNEADTPDNFQSRRPNTSFCFLDIRSPGLGDTAMYLCATSREGVAGGYNEQFFGPGTRLTVL.

V gene TRBV7-9 combines with J gene TRBJ2-2; 9 bases are shared with TRBD1. The CDR3 consists of 15 residues. J lost 3 bases, V lost 6 bases, and 5 bases had no gene match. Per germline, CDR1 SEHNR and CDR2 FQNEAQ (reference sequence). The CDR3 DNA reads TGTGCCAGCAGGCGTGGACAGGGGTACACCGGGGAGCTGTTTTTT. It is translated as CASRRGQGYTGELFF.

On this clonotype itself: With only one base between it and a far larger clone, this is likely a read error. This chain joins TRBV10-3 and TRBJ2-2, with 9 bases fitting TRBD2. The CDR3 contains 15 residues. Germline CDR1 ENHRY, CDR2 SYGVKD. The V gene end was trimmed by 5 bases and the J gene end by 4 bases; junction bases not matched to a gene: 5. CDR3 region: CAISLSGRPTGELFF. For the CDR3, the DNA is TGTGCCATCAGTCTAAGCGGGAGGCCCACCGGGGAGCTGTTTTTT.

This clonotype was detected ten times or more. The rearrangement uses TRBV27 and TRBJ1-5, with D hard to call. The V and J ends lost 5 bases and 1 base respectively, with 15 bases between them. CDR1 MNHEY and CDR2 SMNVEV come from the germline V gene (reference sequence). The CDR3 is 16 amino acids. The CDR3 region is CASSTGALGSNQPQHF. As DNA, the CDR3 is TGTGCCAGCAGTACGGGTGCCTTGGGGAGCAATCAGCCCCAGCATTTT.

In its sample, this clonotype was seen many times. The chain couples TRBV28 to TRBJ1-1; D is undetermined. Trimming pared 8 bases from V and 9 bases from J, leaving 13 bases between. The CDR3 has 11 amino acids. The germline V gene has CDR1 MDHEN and CDR2 SYDVKM. The CDR3 region has the DNA TGTGCCAGCTCCGGTAGAGACAAAGCTTTCTTT. Translation gives CASSGRDKAFF.

This clonotype was detected many times. This rearrangement joins TRBV18 to TRBJ2-3; 9 nucleotides agree with TRBD1. V was clipped by 3 bases and J by 4 bases; unmatched bases: 8. Germline V gene data show CDR1 as KGHSH and CDR2 as LQKENI. The CDR3 covers 16 residues. The CDR3 bases are TGTGCCAGCTCACCGCTTTGGACAGGGGACGCAGATACGCAGTATTTT. The encoded protein is CASSPLWTGDADTQYF.

The V gene is TRBV10-1, the J gene TRBJ2-1; D call uncertain. This CDR3 has 13 amino acids. The V and J ends lost 2 bases and 10 bases respectively, with 12 bases between them. CDR1 is WNHNN, CDR2 SYGVQD, per germline (reference sequence). The CDR3 is CASSEQFRDEQFF. DNA for the CDR3: TGCGCCAGCAGTGAGCAGTTTAGAGACGAGCAGTTCTTC.

This clonotype was recorded at least ten times. The V call is TRBV20-1, the J call TRBJ2-1; 7 bases match TRBD1. Unmatched junction bases numbered 6, after V lost 4 bases and J lost 0 bases. Germline loops: CDR1 DFQATT, CDR2 SNEGSKA (reference sequence). The CDR3 length is 15 residues. CDR3 sequence reads: CSATDRMSSYNEQFF. CDR3 nucleotide sequence: TGCAGTGCTACGGACAGGATGAGCTCCTACAATGAGCAGTTCTTC.

This clonotype occurred many times. The V gene is TRBV6-5, the J gene TRBJ1-2; TRBD1 agrees at 7 bases. The CDR3 is made up of 13 amino acids. J gave up 8 bases and V 4 bases, and 7 bases lay outside the gene matches. Per the germline V gene, CDR1 is MNHEY and CDR2 is SVGAGI. The CDR3 is CASSWNRGGGYTF. DNA for the CDR3: TGTGCCAGCAGTTGGAACAGGGGCGGCGGCTACACCTTC.

This chain links TRBV4-2 with TRBJ2-5; D is unresolved. The CDR3 covers 15 residues. Germline CDR1 LGHNA, CDR2 YNFKEQ. V lost 0 bases, J lost 3 bases, and 11 bases lay in between. CDR3 sequence reads: CASSQDPSRKETQYF. DNA for the CDR3: TGTGCCAGCAGCCAAGACCCCTCCAGAAAAGAGACCCAGTACTTC.

This clonotype was seen ten or more times. This chain connects TRBV28 to TRBJ1-1; no clear D. Germline CDR1 and CDR2: MDHEN and SYDVKM. The V end lost 2 bases, the J end lost 9 bases, and 10 bases lay between the germline ends. The CDR3 sequence is 12 residues long. CDR3 nucleotides: TGTGCCAGCAGTTTAAGGGCGTTAAAAGCTTTCTTT. Its protein product is CASSLRALKAFF.

This clonotype was seen more than once but under ten times. The rearrangement joins TRBV27 to TRBJ1-2; TRBD1 might be the D (6 bases). V was cut by 1 base and J by 3 bases, with 18 bases left in between. Germline CDR1 reads MNHEY; CDR2 reads SMNVEV (reference sequence). This CDR3 comprises 17 residues. CDR3 in DNA: TGTGCCAGCAGTTTATATAGTCCAGGGGTAGCGGACTATGGCTACACCTTC. Translated, it gives CASSLYSPGVADYGYTF.

This clonotype showed up many times. This chain uses TRBV20-1 with TRBJ2-7, with 7 positions matching TRBD1. Germline loops: CDR1 DFQATT, CDR2 SNEGSKA (reference sequence). V was clipped by 3 bases and J by 2 bases; unmatched bases: 7. The CDR3 spans 14 residues. CDR3 sequence reads: CSARGSGGPYEQYF. The CDR3 DNA sequence: TGCAGTGCTAGGGGTTCAGGGGGTCCCTACGAGCAGTACTTC.

The sample holds many counts of this clonotype. This sequence joins TRBV19 and TRBJ1-3; D is undetermined. From germline, CDR1 is LNHDA and CDR2 SQIVND (reference sequence). The V end was cut by 5 bases, the J end by 7 bases, with 12 bases between. CDR3 size: 13 residues. The CDR3 reads CASSWSPGNTIYF. Written as DNA, the CDR3 is TGTGCCAGTAGTTGGTCCCCCGGGAACACCATATATTTT. Variable domain in full (rest from reference TRBV19 and TRBJ1-3): DGGITQSPKYLFRKEGQNVTLSCEQNLNHDAMYWYRQDPGQGLRLIYYSQIVNDFQKGDIAEGYSVSREKKESFPLTVTSAQKNPTAFYLCASSWSPGNTIYFGEGSWLTVV.